Below are 23 T cell receptor beta chains sequenced from a single sample in a study of blood T cell repertoires in COVID-19. Data came from immunoSEQ multiplex PCR; TCRdb stores just in-frame clones and leaves some out. The top ten clones hold roughly 10% of a sample with tens of thousands of clones, approximately 84% of them seen once. Input material: peripheral blood. Every receptor here comes from a man between 60 and 75 years old with acute or convalescent COVID-19.

This chain links TRBV5-6 with TRBJ2-3; 8 positions match TRBD1. Germline V gene data show CDR1 as SGHDT and CDR2 as YYEEEE. V was clipped by 4 bases and J by 1 base; unmatched bases: 5. The CDR3 has 15 amino acids. The CDR3 nucleotides are TGTGCCAGCAGCCCGGGACAGGAAGGCACAGATACGCAGTATTTT. Protein product: CASSPGQEGTDTQYF. Full variable domain (missing parts from reference TRBV5-6 and TRBJ2-3): DAGVTQSPTHLIKTRGQQVTLRCSPKSGHDTVSWYQQALGQGPQFIFQYYEEEERQRGNFPDRFSGHQFPNYSSELNVNALLLGDSALYLCASSPGQEGTDTQYFGPGTRLTVL.

The chain has TRBV28 and TRBJ1-2, with D perhaps TRBD1 (5 bases). From germline, CDR1 is MDHEN and CDR2 SYDVKM. Deletions cut 2 bases from V and 0 bases from J, with 25 bases between. CDR3 length: 20 residues. The CDR3 sequence is CASSLKRRLWRDEANYGYTF. The CDR3 DNA is TGTGCCAGCAGTTTAAAGAGAAGGTTGTGGAGGGACGAAGCTAACTATGGCTACACCTTC.

This chain's CDR3 is CASSVVAGHGYTF. The CDR3 region has the DNA TGTGCCAGCAGCGTAGTTGCAGGGCATGGCTACACCTTC. The chain combines TRBV9 with TRBJ1-2, with a possible D match to TRBD1 (5 bases). The germline V and J ends were trimmed by 0 bases and 6 bases, with 9 bases remaining between them. CDR3 length equals 13 residues. The germline CDR1 and CDR2 sequences are SGDLS and YYNGEE.

V gene TRBV6-5 combines with J gene TRBJ1-5; 8 bases agree with TRBD1. Trimming at V came to 5 bases and at J to 1 base, leaving 1 base not matched to a gene. The CDR3 is 14 residues long. The germline V gene has CDR1 MNHEY and CDR2 SVGAGI. The CDR3 loop reads CASSNRGSNQPQHF. The CDR3 nucleotides are TGTGCCAGCAGTAACAGGGGGAGCAATCAGCCCCAGCATTTT.

The chain uses TRBV11-1 and TRBJ1-1, with 7 bases identical to TRBD1. V dropped 8 bases and J dropped 2; count of bases not matched to a gene: 8. This CDR3 has 14 amino acids. CDR1 and CDR2 from the germline V gene are SGHAT and FQDESV (reference sequence). The CDR3 loop is CASSGTDQNTEAFF. The CDR3 DNA is TGTGCCAGCTCCGGGACAGATCAAAACACTGAAGCTTTCTTT.

V and J are TRBV7-2 and TRBJ1-2; D is unclear. This CDR3 spans 13 amino acids. The germline V gene has CDR1 SGHTA and CDR2 FQGNSA. Trimming left V 3 bases short and J 3 bases short, with 8 bases between. CDR3 nucleotide sequence: TGTGCCAGCAGCTTCTACGGGGACTATGGCTACACCTTC. Its translation is CASSFYGDYGYTF.

This chain connects TRBV10-2 to TRBJ1-2, with TRBD1 identical over 9 bases. There are 13 residues in the CDR3. The ends lost 6 bases at V and 6 bases at J; junction bases unmatched: 5. Germline CDR1 WSHSY, CDR2 SAAADI. CDR3: CASSSGTGNGYTF. CDR3 coding DNA: TGCGCCAGCAGCTCCGGGACAGGGAATGGCTACACCTTC.

The V gene is TRBV4-3, the J gene TRBJ1-2; 10 nucleotides match TRBD1. V lost 1 base and J lost 1; bases outside the gene matches: 3. This CDR3 has 16 amino acids. Germline assignment: CDR1 LGHNA and CDR2 YSLEER. The CDR3 DNA follows: TGCGCCAGCAGCCAAGGACAGGGGGCCTTTAACTATGGCTACACCTTC. This encodes CASSQGQGAFNYGYTF.

J is TRBJ1-4 and V is TRBV19; weak D call: TRBD1 (5 bases). This CDR3 is built from 15 residues. V lost 0 bases to trimming and J lost 10 bases, with 15 bases between them. CDR1 LNHDA and CDR2 SQIVND come from the germline V gene (reference sequence). In DNA form, the CDR3 reads TGTGCCAGTAGTATAGATCGCACTACAGGCGGAAAACTGTTTTTT. Translation: CASSIDRTTGGKLFF. The full variable domain, in which reference TRBV19 and TRBJ1-4 provide the parts outside the CDR3, is DGGITQSPKYLFRKEGQNVTLSCEQNLNHDAMYWYRQDPGQGLRLIYYSQIVNDFQKGDIAEGYSVSREKKESFPLTVTSAQKNPTAFYLCASSIDRTTGGKLFFGSGTQLSVL.

V gene TRBV30 combines with J gene TRBJ1-2, with unresolved D. CDR1 GTSNPN and CDR2 SVGIG come from the germline V gene (reference sequence). The V and J ends lost 7 bases and 5 bases respectively, with 8 bases between them. The CDR3 extends over 10 amino acids. The CDR3 is CALQSYGYTF. The CDR3 DNA reads as TGTGCCTTACAGAGTTATGGCTACACCTTC.

About this clone: The sample has other DNA sequences that encode this CDR3 too. The rearrangement uses TRBV27 and TRBJ1-2; D unresolved. V was cut by 4 bases and J by 2 bases, with 8 bases left in between. Germline assignment: CDR1 MNHEY and CDR2 SMNVEV (reference sequence). The CDR3 runs to 13 residues. The CDR3 is CASSSGLNYGYTF. CDR3 bases: TGTGCCAGCAGTTCAGGTTTGAACTATGGCTACACCTTC.

The chain joins TRBV27 to TRBJ1-4; TRBD1 aligns across 7 bases. J gave up 6 bases and V 0 bases, and 4 bases lay outside the gene matches. The CDR3 has 15 residues. The germline gives CDR1 MNHEY, CDR2 SMNVEV (reference sequence). The CDR3 DNA sequence: TGTGCCAGCAGTTTATCAGGACAGGAGGATGAAAAACTGTTTTTT. Amino acids: CASSLSGQEDEKLFF.

The rearrangement links TRBV30 to TRBJ1-1; D uncertain. Germline CDR1 is GTSNPN and CDR2 is SVGIG (reference sequence). Deletions cut 4 bases from V and 7 bases from J, with 19 bases between. The CDR3 extends over 14 amino acids. The CDR3 sequence is CAWTPAAPLGEAFF. The CDR3 DNA reads as TGTGCCTGGACACCCGCCGCCCCCCTCGGTGAAGCTTTCTTT.

This chain links TRBV19 with TRBJ2-7; 8 positions match TRBD1. The ends lost 5 bases at V and 0 bases at J; junction bases unmatched: 6. There are 15 residues in the CDR3. Germline V gives CDR1 LNHDA, CDR2 SQIVND (reference sequence). DNA of the CDR3: TGTGCCAGTAGTGTTGGACAGGGCTTCTCCTACGAGCAGTACTTC. It encodes CASSVGQGFSYEQYF.

The table lists this clone with a few counts. The rearrangement joins TRBV10-3 to TRBJ2-7; the match to TRBD1 covers 11 bases. The CDR3 extends over 15 amino acids. Trimming cost V 4 bases and J 3 bases; bases outside gene matches: 5. CDR1 and CDR2 from the germline V gene are ENHRY and SYGVKD. CDR3 sequence (DNA): TGTGCCATCAGTGGGGGACAGGGGGTAAACTACGAGCAGTACTTC. This sequence encodes CAISGGQGVNYEQYF.

The CDR3: CASTSTGETQYF. CDR3 nucleotide sequence: TGTGCCAGCACCTCGACAGGAGAGACCCAGTACTTC. The V and J genes are TRBV12-3 or TRBV12-4 and TRBJ2-5; tentatively, D is TRBD1 (6 bases). Trimming shortened V by 7 bases and J by 4 bases, and 10 bases separated the two germline ends. The CDR3 is made up of 12 amino acids.

The chain combines TRBV9 with TRBJ2-7; 9 nucleotides match TRBD1. Trimming took 4 bases from V and 4 from J; bases not matched to a gene: 6. The CDR3 covers 14 residues. Looked up from germline, CDR1 is SGDLS and CDR2 is YYNGEE. The CDR3 sequence: CASSPTGGWYEQYF. DNA for the CDR3: TGTGCCAGCAGCCCAACAGGGGGCTGGTACGAGCAGTACTTC.

In its sample, this clone ranks as medium-sized. The chain employs TRBV7-8 and TRBJ2-5, with D tentatively TRBD1 (6 bases). The V gene's germline CDR1 is SGHVS and CDR2 FQNEAQ. Trimming took off 5 bases at V and 7 bases at J, with 11 bases between the two ends. The CDR3 extends over 12 amino acids. In nucleotides, the CDR3 is TGTGCCAGCAGCCCTCAGGGGACGACCCAGTACTTC. Translated: CASSPQGTTQYF.

The chain joins TRBV14 to TRBJ2-1, with D possibly being TRBD2 (6 bases). V was pared by 2 bases and J by 1 base, with 12 bases between. There are 16 residues in the CDR3. Germline CDR1 SGHDN, CDR2 FVKESK. CDR3 region: CASSQPGTVSYNEQFF. The DNA of the CDR3 is TGTGCCAGCAGCCAACCCGGGACTGTATCCTACAATGAGCAGTTCTTC.

The V gene is TRBV11-2, the J gene TRBJ2-1; D remains ambiguous. The CDR3 runs to 15 residues. Germline CDR1 SGHAT, CDR2 FQNNGV. V lost 0 bases and J lost 3, with 9 bases in between. CDR3 amino acids: CASSLEMTFYNEQFF. In DNA form, the CDR3 reads TGTGCCAGCAGCTTAGAAATGACTTTCTACAATGAGCAGTTCTTC.

J is TRBJ1-1 and V is TRBV6-1, with 8 bases lining up with TRBD1. This CDR3 comprises 15 residues. The junction had 7 bases not matched to a gene; V was cut back by 3 bases and J by 4 bases. Germline loops: CDR1 MNHNS, CDR2 SASEGT. CDR3 coding DNA: TGTGCCAGCAGTGAGTTGAGGACAGGGAGCACTGAAGCTTTCTTT. This translates into CASSELRTGSTEAFF.

This clone turned up a few times. The V and J genes are TRBV7-9 and TRBJ1-1, with D possibly TRBD1 on 5 matching bases. Germline V lookup: CDR1 SEHNR, CDR2 FQNEAQ (reference sequence). This CDR3 contains 16 residues. V lost 5 bases, J lost 1 base, and 17 bases lay in between. The CDR3 here is CASSRKPTETNTEAFF. Written as DNA, the CDR3 is TGTGCCAGCAGCCGAAAACCGACAGAGACGAACACTGAAGCTTTCTTT.

The chain carries TRBV29-1 and TRBJ1-1; D perhaps matches TRBD1 (5 bases). V gave up 3 bases and J gave up 11 bases, with 10 bases separating them. The germline V gene has CDR1 SQVTM and CDR2 ANQGSEA. The CDR3 has 10 amino acids. CDR3 DNA sequence: TGCAGCGTTGAGCAGGGATCCGCTTTCTTT. Its protein is CSVEQGSAFF.